The 9 T cell receptor beta chains reported below all come from one sample, sequenced in a study of blood T cell repertoires in COVID-19 (dated by TCRdb to about 2020). Libraries were made using the immunoSEQ multiplex PCR assay. The source is immuneACCESS, and TCRdb retained only in-frame sequences with V and J called. Part of the clones is not carried over; for the studies checked, unresolved V genes explain less than half of this, and the remainder is unexplained. This sample comprises a few hundred thousand clones, 65% to 90% of them detected only once. Roughly 4.2% of the sample rests with the top ten. Source material: peripheral blood. The receptors here all came from a man aged 50-59 years with acute or convalescent COVID-19.

Here the CDR3 reads CASSEALLRGQPQHF. The CDR3 DNA reads TGTGCCAGCAGTGAAGCGCTTCTGAGGGGGCAGCCCCAGCATTTT. This chain links TRBV6-1 with TRBJ1-5, with D perhaps TRBD1 (6 bases). V gave up 0 bases and J gave up 7 bases, with 13 bases separating them. CDR3 length: 15 amino acids. The germline CDR1 and CDR2 sequences are MNHNS and SASEGT.

The V call is TRBV6-6, the J call TRBJ2-7; 10 bases are shared with TRBD2. The V segment lost 2 bases and the J segment 0 bases; nucleotides outside the gene matches: 1. The CDR3 totals 15 residues. Germline V gives CDR1 MNHNY, CDR2 SVGAGI (reference sequence). The DNA of the CDR3 is TGTGCCAGCAGTTACCTAGCGGGGGCCTCCTACGAGCAGTACTTC. Protein: CASSYLAGASYEQYF.

The rearrangement uses TRBV9 and TRBJ1-2; D ambiguous. Trimming removed 4 bases from V and 5 bases from J, with 18 bases in between. The germline V gene has CDR1 SGDLS and CDR2 YYNGEE. The length of the CDR3 is 15 residues. The CDR3 nucleotides are TGTGCCAGCAGCCCCCGGCCGGAGAGTCAATATGGCTACACCTTC. Its protein is CASSPRPESQYGYTF.

The V and J genes are TRBV7-9 and TRBJ1-5, with 9 bases matching TRBD1. The V gene's germline CDR1 is SEHNR and CDR2 FQNEAQ (reference sequence). This CDR3 has 14 amino acids. Trimming took 5 bases from V and 6 from J; bases not matched to a gene: 5. DNA for the CDR3: TGTGCCAGCAGCCCGGGGACAGGGAGTCAGCCCCAGCATTTT. It translates to CASSPGTGSQPQHF.

The gene calls are TRBV13 and TRBJ1-1; D is undetermined. V was shortened by 6 bases and J by 1 base, with 9 bases between the two germline ends. Germline assignment: CDR1 PRHDT and CDR2 FYEKMQ (reference sequence). The CDR3 spans 13 residues. The CDR3 reads CASSTTPNTEAFF. CDR3 DNA sequence: TGTGCCAGCAGTACAACCCCGAACACTGAAGCTTTCTTT.

The chain carries TRBV19 and TRBJ1-5, with 7 bases that match TRBD1. Germline CDR1 and CDR2: LNHDA and SQIVND (reference sequence). V was pared by 7 bases and J by 3 bases, with 9 bases of the junction left unmatched. The CDR3 is made up of 15 amino acids. CDR3 amino acids: CASKKDRMHNQPQHF. Written as DNA, the CDR3 is TGTGCCAGTAAAAAGGACAGGATGCACAATCAGCCCCAGCATTTT.

In this sample, this clone turned up once. This chain connects TRBV7-6 to TRBJ1-1; D ambiguous. Germline V gene lookup returns CDR1 SGHVS and CDR2 FNYEAQ. The CDR3 length is 14 residues. The V end was cut by 4 bases, the J end by 1 base, with 10 bases between. The CDR3 region is CASSSPAGNTEAFF. CDR3 bases: TGTGCCAGCAGCTCCCCAGCAGGGAACACTGAAGCTTTCTTT.

The CDR3 is CASSPPWAGVTYNEQFF. CDR3 in DNA: TGTGCCAGCAGCCCTCCTTGGGCGGGGGTGACCTACAATGAGCAGTTCTTC. The chain employs TRBV7-2 and TRBJ2-1, with 7 bases fitting TRBD2. Germline CDR1 SGHTA, CDR2 FQGNSA. The CDR3 spans 17 residues. The V segment lost 5 bases and the J segment 2 bases; nucleotides outside the gene matches: 12.

V is TRBV5-1 and J is TRBJ2-7, with 7 bases matching TRBD1. Germline assignment: CDR1 SGHRS and CDR2 YFSETQ. The CDR3 contains 16 residues. V lost 0 bases and J lost 0; bases outside the gene matches: 6. CDR3 DNA: TGCGCCAGCAGCTTGGCCTCAGGGGGTTTCTCCTACGAGCAGTACTTC. Translating gives CASSLASGGFSYEQYF.